This T cell receptor (beta chain) appears in the sequencing data of a study of PD-1 blockade in mismatch repair-deficient tumors. TCR sequencing covered a few patients who responded to pembrolizumab. The method was immunoSEQ multiplex PCR; TCRdb's version includes in-frame clones alone and lacks a portion of them. Of 100,000 or so clones listed, under 90% are singletons. Germline CDR1 and CDR2: SNHLY and FYNNEI. The V and J ends lost 7 bases and 7 bases respectively, with 13 bases between them. This CDR3 has 13 residues. The sequenced sample was peripheral blood, obtained approximately 36 weeks after starting pembrolizumab. This chain uses TRBV2 with TRBJ1-4; D is ambiguous. This TCR came from an adult with mismatch repair-deficient cancer. The CDR3 coding sequence is TGTGCCAGCACCGAGCGCTGGGGTGAAAAACTGTTTTTT. Translating gives CASTERWGEKLFF.